The rows below give T cell receptor beta chains drawn from one sample of a study of blood T cell repertoires in COVID-19. Libraries were prepared by immunoSEQ multiplex PCR; TCRdb keeps only in-frame clonotypes and omits some of them. The sample yields about 140,000 clones, approximately 85% seen once. Source material: peripheral blood. The receptors were gathered from a man aged 45-65 years with acute or convalescent COVID-19. The CDR3 runs from the conserved cysteine through the conserved F or W. A D gene is named only where the DNA matches it firmly. Size values are once, few and many counts, or a class for expanded clones, and some rows have none.

TGTGCCAGCAGCCTCGGGCAGGGAGGTTACGAGCAGTACTTC | CASSLGQGGYEQYF | NA | TRBJ2-7 | TRBV6-6 | NA
TGTGCCAGCAGTCCACAGGGCCGCGGTAGCAATCAGCCCCAGCATTTT | CASSPQGRGSNQPQHF | NA | TRBJ1-5 | TRBV7-2 | NA
TGTGCCTGGAGTGCCGGACAACAAGAGACCCAGTACTTC | CAWSAGQQETQYF | NA | TRBJ2-5 | TRBV30 | NA
TGTGCCAGCAGCGTAAGGGGGTGGACAGACTTCTATGGCTACACCTTC | CASSVRGWTDFYGYTF | NA | TRBJ1-2 | TRBV9 | NA
TGTGCCAGCAGCCAATTCAGGGAATCCGATGGCTACACCTTC | CASSQFRESDGYTF | NA | TRBJ1-2 | TRBV28 | few
TGTGCCAGCAGTGAACAGCAGCGTAATTCACCCCTCCACTTT | CASSEQQRNSPLHF | NA | TRBJ1-6 | TRBV25-1 | NA
TGTGCCAGCTCACCGGGACAGGGGTTTATTAGTGGCTACACCTTC | CASSPGQGFISGYTF | TRBD1 | TRBJ1-2 | TRBV18 | NA
TGTGCCAGCAGCCGGGACACCTTCTCCTACAATGAGCAGTTCTTC | CASSRDTFSYNEQFF | NA | TRBJ2-1 | TRBV7-3 | NA
TGTGCCAGCAGTTACTCGGACAGCGGCTACACCTTC | CASSYSDSGYTF | NA | TRBJ1-2 | TRBV6-5 | NA
TGTGCCAGCAAAAATCCTCCAGGGCCCGATCAGCCCCAGCATTTT | CASKNPPGPDQPQHF | NA | TRBJ1-5 | TRBV28 | NA
TGTGCCAGTAGTAGGACTAGCGGGTACAATGAGCAGTTCTTC | CASSRTSGYNEQFF | TRBD2 | TRBJ2-1 | TRBV19 | once
TGTGCCAGCAGAGCCCTAGACAGCTCCAATCAGCCCCAGCATTTT | CASRALDSSNQPQHF | NA | TRBJ1-5 | TRBV2 | NA
TGTGCCAGCAGCTTACTAGTTGGCTCTGGGGCCAACGTCCTGACTTTC | CASSLLVGSGANVLTF | NA | TRBJ2-6 | TRBV11-3 | few
TGTGCCAGCTCACAGGCGGGGGATGATTCACCCCTCCACTTT | CASSQAGDDSPLHF | NA | TRBJ1-6 | TRBV19 | NA
TGTGCCAGCAGTTTAATGAGGGCTCGGACTGAAGCTTTCTTT | CASSLMRARTEAFF | NA | TRBJ1-1 | TRBV27 | once
TGTGCCATCAGTGAGCCTTACCGGGACAGCAATTACGAGCAGTACTTC | CAISEPYRDSNYEQYF | TRBD1 | TRBJ2-7 | TRBV10-3 | NA
TGTGCCAGTAGTTCGTCGGGGGACACTGAAGCTTTCTTT | CASSSSGDTEAFF | NA | TRBJ1-1 | TRBV19 | NA
TGTGCCAGCAGCTTTAGACAGTGGGGCGAGCAGTACTTC | CASSFRQWGEQYF | NA | TRBJ2-7 | TRBV5-4 | NA
TGCAGCGGCGTCGGACGGACAAACACTGAAGCTTTCTTT | CSGVGRTNTEAFF | NA | TRBJ1-1 | TRBV29-1 | NA
TGTGCCTGGGGGTTAGGGGGCGCCGGAAACACCATATATTTT | CAWGLGGAGNTIYF | TRBD1 | TRBJ1-3 | TRBV30 | NA
TGTGCCACCAGCAGAGAACAGGGTGGTGGCTACACCTTC | CATSREQGGGYTF | NA | TRBJ1-2 | TRBV15 | NA
TGTGCCAGCAGTGATGGGGCAGGGGAGGGTCAGCCCCAGCATTTT | CASSDGAGEGQPQHF | NA | TRBJ1-5 | TRBV2 | NA
TGTGCCAGCAGCTTGACAGGGGATGAGCAGTACTTC | CASSLTGDEQYF | TRBD1 | TRBJ2-7 | TRBV7-9 | NA
TGTGCCAGCAGCCAAGAGGGGGGAGGTCAGCCCCAGCATTTT | CASSQEGGGQPQHF | NA | TRBJ1-5 | TRBV3-1/TRBV3-2 | NA
TGCAGTGGACTAGCCGGATACGAGCAGTACTTC | CSGLAGYEQYF | TRBD2 | TRBJ2-7 | TRBV20-1 | NA
TGTGCCAGCTCCCAACGGGGGACAGGGGATTTCTATAGCAATCAGCCCCAGCATTTT | CASSQRGTGDFYSNQPQHF | TRBD1 | TRBJ1-5 | TRBV18 | NA
TGCGCCAGCAGCTTGCAAGTGAACAGGGACACTGAAGCTTTCTTT | CASSLQVNRDTEAFF | NA | TRBJ1-1 | TRBV5-1 | NA
TGTGCCAGCAGCCCCACCCCCACTAACACTGAAGCTTTCTTT | CASSPTPTNTEAFF | NA | TRBJ1-1 | TRBV3-1/TRBV3-2 | NA
TGTGCCAGTACAATCGGGGGCACTGAAGCTTTCTTT | CASTIGGTEAFF | NA | TRBJ1-1 | TRBV19 | NA
TGTGCCAGTAGTATACCAAATAGCAATCAGCCCCAGCATTTT | CASSIPNSNQPQHF | NA | TRBJ1-5 | TRBV19 | NA
TGCGCCAGCAGCTTGGCCGGACAGGCCTACGAGCAGTACTTC | CASSLAGQAYEQYF | TRBD1 | TRBJ2-7 | TRBV5-1 | NA
TGTGCCAGCAGCGGACAGGGAGGGCAAGCTTTCTTT | CASSGQGGQAFF | TRBD1 | TRBJ1-1 | TRBV5-6 | NA
TGTGCCAGCAGCCCCAAGGGGGTAGGGGAGCAGTACTTC | CASSPKGVGEQYF | NA | TRBJ2-7 | TRBV11-3 | NA
TGTGCCAGCGGAAGGACAGGGGGGAACACTGAAGCTTTCTTT | CASGRTGGNTEAFF | TRBD1 | TRBJ1-1 | TRBV6-5 | NA
TGCGCCAGCAGCCAAGAGGGGACAGGGAAAGGTCAGCCCCAGCATTTT | CASSQEGTGKGQPQHF | TRBD1 | TRBJ1-5 | TRBV4-1 | NA
TGTGCCAGCAGTGAAGGGACAGGGCAAGAGACCCAGTACTTC | CASSEGTGQETQYF | TRBD1 | TRBJ2-5 | TRBV6-1 | NA
TGTGCCAGCACGAGGTTACAGGCAACCTACGAGCAGTACTTC | CASTRLQATYEQYF | NA | TRBJ2-7 | TRBV2 | once
TGTGCCACCGGGAGGGGCCAGTACTTC | CATGRGQYF | TRBD2 | TRBJ2-5 | TRBV24-1 | NA
TGCGCCAGCAGCTTTTCAGGGTCTGGACCTTACGAGCAGTACTTC | CASSFSGSGPYEQYF | NA | TRBJ2-7 | TRBV5-1 | once
TGTGCCAGCAGCCTTACACAGGGGGCGAGCCGAGGCTACACCTTC | CASSLTQGASRGYTF | TRBD1 | TRBJ1-2 | TRBV11-2 | NA
TGTGCCAGCAGCCGGGGACAAACGGTTGGCTACACCTTC | CASSRGQTVGYTF | NA | TRBJ1-2 | TRBV12-3/TRBV12-4 | NA
TGCGCCAGCAGCTTGGTTATGGCCCAAGAGACCCAGTACTTC | CASSLVMAQETQYF | NA | TRBJ2-5 | TRBV5-1 | NA
TGTGCCAGCAGCCACCTTGCCGGGACTAGTTGGAATGAGCAGTTCTTC | CASSHLAGTSWNEQFF | TRBD2 | TRBJ2-1 | TRBV25-1 | NA
TGTGCCAGCAGTGATGGGGGGGCTCCTGGAAGCAATCAGCCCCAGCATTTT | CASSDGGAPGSNQPQHF | NA | TRBJ1-5 | TRBV6-1 | NA
TGTGCCAGCAGCGAGACCCTTAGCGGGAGCAGGACCTACGAGCAGTACTTC | CASSETLSGSRTYEQYF | TRBD2 | TRBJ2-7 | TRBV28 | NA